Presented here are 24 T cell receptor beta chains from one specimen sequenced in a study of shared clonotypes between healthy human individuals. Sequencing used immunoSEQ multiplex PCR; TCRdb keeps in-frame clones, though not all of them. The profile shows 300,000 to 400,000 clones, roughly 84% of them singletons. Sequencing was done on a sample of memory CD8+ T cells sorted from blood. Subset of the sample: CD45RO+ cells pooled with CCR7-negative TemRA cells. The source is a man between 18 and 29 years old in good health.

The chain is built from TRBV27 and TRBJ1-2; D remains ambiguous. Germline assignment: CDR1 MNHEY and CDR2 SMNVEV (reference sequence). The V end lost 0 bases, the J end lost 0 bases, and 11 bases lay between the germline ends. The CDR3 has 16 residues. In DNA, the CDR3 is TGTGCCAGCAGTTTATCGGCCCCAACAGCTAACTATGGCTACACCTTC. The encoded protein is CASSLSAPTANYGYTF.

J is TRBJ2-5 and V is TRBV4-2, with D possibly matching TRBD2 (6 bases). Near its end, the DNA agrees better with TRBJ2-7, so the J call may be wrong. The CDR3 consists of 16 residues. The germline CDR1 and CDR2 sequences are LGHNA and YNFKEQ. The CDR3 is CASSQDSRGANYEQYF. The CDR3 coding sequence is TGTGCCAGCAGCCAAGATTCCCGCGGGGCAAACTACGAGCAGTACTTC.

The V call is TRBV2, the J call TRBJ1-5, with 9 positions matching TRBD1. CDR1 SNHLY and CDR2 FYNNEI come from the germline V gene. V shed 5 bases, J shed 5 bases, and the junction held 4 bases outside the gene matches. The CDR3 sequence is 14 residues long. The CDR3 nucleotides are TGTGCCAGCAGTTCGGGACAGGGTTATCAGCCCCAGCATTTT. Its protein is CASSSGQGYQPQHF. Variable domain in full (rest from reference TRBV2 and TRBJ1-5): EPEVTQTPSHQVTQMGQEVILRCVPISNHLYFYWYRQILGQKVEFLVSFYNNEISEKSEIFDDQFSVERPDGSNFTLKIRSTKLEDSAMYFCASSSGQGYQPQHFGDGTRLSIL.

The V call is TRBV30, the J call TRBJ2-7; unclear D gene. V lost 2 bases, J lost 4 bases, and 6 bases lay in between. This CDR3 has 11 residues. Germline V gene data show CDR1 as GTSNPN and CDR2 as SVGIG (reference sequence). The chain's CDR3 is CAWSREYEQYF. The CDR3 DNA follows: TGTGCCTGGAGTAGGGAATACGAGCAGTACTTC. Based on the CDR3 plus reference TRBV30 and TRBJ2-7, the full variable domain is SQTIHQWPATLVQPVGSPLSLECTVEGTSNPNLYWYRQAAGRGLQLLFYSVGIGQISSEVPQNLSASRPQDRQFILSSKKLLLSDSGFYLCAWSREYEQYFGPGTRLTVT.

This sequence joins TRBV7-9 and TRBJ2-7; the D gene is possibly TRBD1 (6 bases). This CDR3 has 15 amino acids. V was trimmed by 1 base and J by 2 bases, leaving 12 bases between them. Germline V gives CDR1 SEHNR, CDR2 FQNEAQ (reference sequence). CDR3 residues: CASSLGSDSPYEQYF. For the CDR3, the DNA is TGTGCCAGCAGCTTAGGATCGGACAGTCCCTACGAGCAGTACTTC.

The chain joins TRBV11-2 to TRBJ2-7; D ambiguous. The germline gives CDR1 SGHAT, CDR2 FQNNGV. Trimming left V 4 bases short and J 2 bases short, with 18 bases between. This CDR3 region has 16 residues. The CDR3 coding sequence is TGTGCCAGCAGCTATTGGGCGGACCATACGCCCTACGAGCAGTACTTC. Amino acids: CASSYWADHTPYEQYF.

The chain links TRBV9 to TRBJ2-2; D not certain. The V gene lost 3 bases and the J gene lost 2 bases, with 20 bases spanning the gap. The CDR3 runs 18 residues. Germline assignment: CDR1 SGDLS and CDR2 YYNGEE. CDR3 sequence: CASSGYGPAGSNTGELFF. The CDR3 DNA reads TGTGCCAGCAGCGGATATGGCCCGGCTGGCAGTAACACCGGGGAGCTGTTTTTT.

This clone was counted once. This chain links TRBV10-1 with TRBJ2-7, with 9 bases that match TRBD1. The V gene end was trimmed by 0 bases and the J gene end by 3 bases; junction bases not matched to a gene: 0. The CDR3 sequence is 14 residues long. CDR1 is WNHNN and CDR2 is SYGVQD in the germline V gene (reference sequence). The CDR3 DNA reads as TGCGCCAGCAGTGAGTCGGGACAGGGCTACGAGCAGTACTTC. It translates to CASSESGQGYEQYF.

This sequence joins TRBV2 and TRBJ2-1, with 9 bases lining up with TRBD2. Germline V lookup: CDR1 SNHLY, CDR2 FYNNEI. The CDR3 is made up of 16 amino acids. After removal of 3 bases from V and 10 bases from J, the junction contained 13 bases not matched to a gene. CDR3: CASSDAALAGSGEQFF. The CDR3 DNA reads TGTGCCAGCAGTGATGCCGCACTAGCGGGTTCGGGGGAGCAGTTCTTC. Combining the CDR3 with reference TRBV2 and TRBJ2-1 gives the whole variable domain EPEVTQTPSHQVTQMGQEVILRCVPISNHLYFYWYRQILGQKVEFLVSFYNNEISEKSEIFDDQFSVERPDGSNFTLKIRSTKLEDSAMYFCASSDAALAGSGEQFFGPGTRLTVL.

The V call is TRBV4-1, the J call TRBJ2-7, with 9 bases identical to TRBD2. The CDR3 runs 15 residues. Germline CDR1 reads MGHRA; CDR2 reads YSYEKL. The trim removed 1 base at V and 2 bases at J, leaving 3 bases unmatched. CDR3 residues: CASSQVAGDTYEQYF. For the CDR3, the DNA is TGCGCCAGCAGCCAAGTAGCGGGGGACACCTACGAGCAGTACTTC.

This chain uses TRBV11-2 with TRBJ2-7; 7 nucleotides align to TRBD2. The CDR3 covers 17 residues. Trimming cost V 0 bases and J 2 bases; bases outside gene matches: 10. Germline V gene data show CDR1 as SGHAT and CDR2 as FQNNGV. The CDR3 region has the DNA TGTGCCAGCAGCTTAGATGGGGCGGGAGTATTAGCCTACGAGCAGTACTTC. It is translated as CASSLDGAGVLAYEQYF.

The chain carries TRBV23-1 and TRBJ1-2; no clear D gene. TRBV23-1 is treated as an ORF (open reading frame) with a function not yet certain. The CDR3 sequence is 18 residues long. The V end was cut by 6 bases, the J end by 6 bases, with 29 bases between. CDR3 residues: CASRGGKVVPPCLDGYTF. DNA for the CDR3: TGCGCCAGCAGGGGCGGTAAGGTGGTCCCACCCTGTTTGGATGGCTACACCTTC.

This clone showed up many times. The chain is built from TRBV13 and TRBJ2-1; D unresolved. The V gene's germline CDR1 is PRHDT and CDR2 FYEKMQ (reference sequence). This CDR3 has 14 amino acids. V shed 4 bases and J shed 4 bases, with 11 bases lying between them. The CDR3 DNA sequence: TGTGCCAGCAGCTCTCAAATGGAATACAATGAGCAGTTCTTC. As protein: CASSSQMEYNEQFF.

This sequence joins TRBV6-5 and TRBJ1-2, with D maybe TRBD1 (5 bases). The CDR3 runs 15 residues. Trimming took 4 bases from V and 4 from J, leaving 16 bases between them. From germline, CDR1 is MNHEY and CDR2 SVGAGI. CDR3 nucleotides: TGTGCCAGCAGTTTTATCAGGGACTATGGCTATGGCTACACCTTC. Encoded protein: CASSFIRDYGYGYTF.

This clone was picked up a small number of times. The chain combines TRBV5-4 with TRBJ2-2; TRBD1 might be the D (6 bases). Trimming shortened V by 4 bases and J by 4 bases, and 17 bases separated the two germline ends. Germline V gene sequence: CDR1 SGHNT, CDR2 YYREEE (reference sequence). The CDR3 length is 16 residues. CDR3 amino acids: CASSPPRGEGTGELFF. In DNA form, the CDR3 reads TGTGCCAGCAGCCCGCCCAGGGGAGAGGGCACCGGGGAGCTGTTTTTT.

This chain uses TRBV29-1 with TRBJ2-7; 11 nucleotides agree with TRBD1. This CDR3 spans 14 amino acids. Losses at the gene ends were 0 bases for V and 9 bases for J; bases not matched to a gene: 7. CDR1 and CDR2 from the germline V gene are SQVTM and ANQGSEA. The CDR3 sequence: CSVEDRGQGARQYF. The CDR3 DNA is TGCAGCGTTGAAGATCGAGGACAGGGGGCGCGGCAGTACTTC.

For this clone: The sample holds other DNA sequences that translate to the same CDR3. Here the CDR3 reads CASSLASSYEQYF. DNA for the CDR3: TGTGCCAGCAGTTTGGCTAGCTCCTACGAGCAGTACTTC. V gene TRBV27 combines with J gene TRBJ2-7; D remains ambiguous. The CDR3 consists of 13 residues. Trimming cost V 3 bases and J 0 bases, with 6 bases left between them. Germline V gene sequence: CDR1 MNHEY, CDR2 SMNVEV (reference sequence).

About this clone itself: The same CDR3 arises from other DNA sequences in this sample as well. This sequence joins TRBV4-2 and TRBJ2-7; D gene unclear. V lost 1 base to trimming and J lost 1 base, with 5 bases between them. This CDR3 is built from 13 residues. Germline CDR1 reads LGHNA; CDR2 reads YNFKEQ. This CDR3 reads CASSQVGSYEQYF. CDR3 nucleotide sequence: TGTGCCAGCAGCCAAGTTGGGTCCTACGAGCAGTACTTC.

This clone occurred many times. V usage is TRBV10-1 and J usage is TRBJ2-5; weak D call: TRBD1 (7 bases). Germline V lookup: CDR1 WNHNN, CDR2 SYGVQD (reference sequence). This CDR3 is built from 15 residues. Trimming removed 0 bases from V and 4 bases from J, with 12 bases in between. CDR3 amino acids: CASSESSQGGETQYF. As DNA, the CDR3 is TGCGCCAGCAGTGAGTCGAGTCAGGGGGGAGAGACCCAGTACTTC.

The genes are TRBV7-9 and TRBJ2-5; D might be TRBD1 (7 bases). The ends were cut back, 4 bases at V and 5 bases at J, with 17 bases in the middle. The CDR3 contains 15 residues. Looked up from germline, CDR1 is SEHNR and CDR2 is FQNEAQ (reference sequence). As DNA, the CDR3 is TGTGCCAGCAGCTCTACAGGGGAGGTAGAGGAGACCCAGTACTTC. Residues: CASSSTGEVEETQYF.

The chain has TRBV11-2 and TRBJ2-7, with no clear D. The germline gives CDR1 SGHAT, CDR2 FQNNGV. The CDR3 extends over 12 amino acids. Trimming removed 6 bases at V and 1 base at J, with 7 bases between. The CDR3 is CASRYDSYEQYF. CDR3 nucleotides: TGTGCCAGCAGGTATGATTCCTACGAGCAGTACTTC. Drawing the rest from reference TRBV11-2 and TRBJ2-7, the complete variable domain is EAGVAQSPRYKIIEKRQSVAFWCNPISGHATLYWYQQILGQGPKLLIQFQNNGVVDDSQLPKDRFSAERLKGVDSTLKIQPAKLEDSAVYLCASRYDSYEQYFGPGTRLTVT.

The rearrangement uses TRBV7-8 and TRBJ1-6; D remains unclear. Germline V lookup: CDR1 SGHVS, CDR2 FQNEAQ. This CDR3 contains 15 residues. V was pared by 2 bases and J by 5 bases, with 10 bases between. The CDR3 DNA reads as TGTGCCAGCAGCTTATTCGGGTGGCATAATTCACCCCTCCACTTT. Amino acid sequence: CASSLFGWHNSPLHF.

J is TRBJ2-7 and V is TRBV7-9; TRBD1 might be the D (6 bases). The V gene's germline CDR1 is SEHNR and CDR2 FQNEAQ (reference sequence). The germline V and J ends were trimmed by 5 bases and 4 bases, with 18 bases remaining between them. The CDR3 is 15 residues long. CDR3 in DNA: TGTGCCAGCAGCCGCACAGGGCAATCTGGATACGAGCAGTACTTC. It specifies CASSRTGQSGYEQYF.

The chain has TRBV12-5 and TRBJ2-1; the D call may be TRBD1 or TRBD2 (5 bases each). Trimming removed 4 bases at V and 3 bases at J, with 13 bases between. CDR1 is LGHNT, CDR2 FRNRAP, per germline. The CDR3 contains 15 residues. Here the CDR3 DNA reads TGTGCTAGTGGTTCGCCAGGGAGACACTACAATGAGCAGTTCTTC. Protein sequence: CASGSPGRHYNEQFF.